The clone carrying this TCR beta chain was observed a single time. The data were taken from a study of blood T cell repertoires in COVID-19. The wider study: From T cells, B-cell-depleted T cells, or PBMCs came the material, which was cDNA or gDNA.

Recruitment covered about two dozen US areas and drew participants whose ages spanned about 18 to 89 years. Participant-given clinical history determined each cohort assignment. Original handling: Reference gene primer amplification gave estimated nucleated cell counts. Sequencing was performed with immunoSEQ multiplex PCR; in TCRdb, only in-frame clones are kept and a portion is missing. That table supplies the V and J calls and clone size; D and trimming were determined from the DNA. This table holds fewer than 200,000 clones, around 88% found once. V was clipped by 1 base and J by 4 bases, with 4 bases between them. The CDR3 consists of 12 residues. The germline V gene has CDR1 LNHNV and CDR2 YYDKDF (reference sequence).

The rearrangement links TRBV15 to TRBJ1-1; unclear D gene. The receptor was derived from a woman between 50 and 59 years old in a cohort exposed to, infected with or recovered from COVID-19 (not recorded which). The sequenced material came from PBMCs or T cells enriched from blood (not recorded which). The DNA of the CDR3 is TGTGCCACCAGCAGAGCCCGCACTGAAGCTTTCTTT. As protein: CATSRARTEAFF.